These 20 T cell receptor beta chains originate from one sample sequenced in a study of cytomegalovirus exposure and HLA in healthy donors. Amplification used 60 Vbeta primers and 13 Jbeta primers. Produced via immunoSEQ multiplex PCR; TCRdb's table is partial and in-frame only. The data contain nearly 200,000 clones, about 76% of them singletons. Sequencing was carried out using PBMCs. These receptors all come from a male donor in good health and CMV-seropositive.

The chain uses TRBV28 and TRBJ1-2; perhaps TRBD1 as D (5 bases). Trimming pared 2 bases from V and 1 base from J, leaving 11 bases between. The germline gives CDR1 MDHEN, CDR2 SYDVKM. The CDR3 runs to 15 residues. The CDR3 protein is CASSLRQNINYGYTF. CDR3 nucleotides: TGTGCCAGCAGTTTACGACAGAACATTAACTATGGCTACACCTTC.

The chain has TRBV10-3 and TRBJ2-2, with D possibly matching TRBD2 (6 bases). Germline loops: CDR1 ENHRY, CDR2 SYGVKD. V shed 0 bases and J shed 4 bases, with 12 bases lying between them. The CDR3 sequence is 16 residues long. DNA of the CDR3: TGTGCCATCAGTGAGTCTGGAGGGCATTCCACCGGGGAGCTGTTTTTT. Amino acids: CAISESGGHSTGELFF.

The chain couples TRBV28 to TRBJ2-7, with 11 bases identical to TRBD1. The J segment lost 3 bases and the V segment lost 6 bases, leaving 10 bases of the junction unmatched. This CDR3 is built from 16 residues. Germline V gives CDR1 MDHEN, CDR2 SYDVKM. This CDR3 reads CASRQSTGTGGYEQYF. DNA of the CDR3: TGTGCCAGCAGACAGTCTACCGGGACAGGGGGCTACGAGCAGTACTTC.

The genes are TRBV18 and TRBJ2-1; D may be TRBD1 (6 bases). This CDR3 region has 14 residues. From germline, CDR1 is KGHSH and CDR2 LQKENI. With 2 bases removed from V and 8 bases from J, the gap between germline ends came to 13 bases. The CDR3 protein is CASSPSQGKDEQFF. The CDR3, as DNA: TGTGCCAGCTCACCATCCCAGGGGAAGGATGAGCAGTTCTTC.

This clone has more than one count but fewer than ten. V usage is TRBV5-1 and J usage is TRBJ2-5; D might be TRBD2 (6 bases). Trimming removed 5 bases from V and 5 bases from J, with 22 bases in between. Germline V gene data show CDR1 as SGHRS and CDR2 as YFSETQ. The CDR3 sequence is 16 residues long. In nucleotides, the CDR3 is TGCGCCAGCAGGTTCGGGGTGACGGGAGTATGGGAGACCCAGTACTTC. Its translation: CASRFGVTGVWETQYF.

The CDR3 sequence: CASSIWYGNTGELFF. CDR3 in DNA: TGTGCCAGTAGTATATGGTACGGGAACACCGGGGAGCTGTTTTTT. The chain employs TRBV19 and TRBJ2-2, with D uncertain. Germline V lookup: CDR1 LNHDA, CDR2 SQIVND (reference sequence). The CDR3 sequence is 15 residues long. Trimming pared 2 bases from V and 1 base from J, leaving 8 bases between.

This chain connects TRBV2 to TRBJ2-4; TRBD1 might be the D (5 bases). Between the trimmed V and J ends, which lost 3 bases and 3 bases, there was a span of 12 bases. Germline CDR1 and CDR2: SNHLY and FYNNEI. CDR3 length: 15 residues. CDR3 in amino acids: CASSDVGLVKNIQYF. The CDR3 coding sequence is TGTGCCAGCAGTGATGTGGGGCTCGTCAAAAACATTCAGTACTTC.

The rearrangement joins TRBV6-5 to TRBJ2-3; D is perhaps TRBD1 (6 bases). Deletions cut 2 bases from V and 0 bases from J, with 12 bases between. Germline loops: CDR1 MNHEY, CDR2 SVGAGI. CDR3 length equals 16 residues. The CDR3 region has the DNA TGTGCCAGCAGTTACACCGGGACAACCAGCACAGATACGCAGTATTTT. Encoded protein: CASSYTGTTSTDTQYF.

The chain couples TRBV19 to TRBJ2-1; TRBD2 matches at 13 bases. This CDR3 spans 15 amino acids. Germline V gives CDR1 LNHDA, CDR2 SQIVND (reference sequence). V dropped 3 bases and J dropped 4; count of bases not matched to a gene: 0. Here the CDR3 reads CASSMGLAGYNEQFF. The DNA of the CDR3 is TGTGCCAGTAGTATGGGACTAGCGGGGTACAATGAGCAGTTCTTC.

V usage is TRBV7-2 and J usage is TRBJ1-2; D perhaps matches TRBD1 (6 bases). The germline V gene encodes CDR1 SGHTA and CDR2 FQGNSA. V lost 5 bases, J lost 5 bases, and 15 bases lay in between. This CDR3 has 14 amino acids. The chain's CDR3 is CASSRQQGEYGYTF. The CDR3 coding sequence is TGTGCCAGCAGCAGGCAACAGGGAGAGTATGGCTACACCTTC. The complete variable domain, with remaining parts taken from reference TRBV7-2 and TRBJ1-2, reads GAGVSQSPSNKVTEKGKDVELRCDPISGHTALYWYRQSLGQGLEFLIYFQGNSAPDKSGLPSDRFSAERTGGSVSTLTIQRTQQEDSAVYLCASSRQQGEYGYTFGSGTRLTVV.

This clone appeared a few times. J is TRBJ2-1 and V is TRBV30, with 9 bases matching TRBD2. J was trimmed by 4 bases and V by 4 bases; bases with no gene match: 8. CDR3 length equals 15 residues. Germline V gives CDR1 GTSNPN, CDR2 SVGIG (reference sequence). CDR3 in DNA: TGTGCCTGGAAGGCTAAGGCGGGGGGGTACAATGAGCAGTTCTTC. Translating gives CAWKAKAGGYNEQFF.

This chain uses TRBV9 with TRBJ1-6; TRBD1 matches at 7 bases. With 4 bases clipped from V and 8 bases from J, the junction kept 6 bases outside the gene matches. Looked up from germline, CDR1 is SGDLS and CDR2 is YYNGEE. The CDR3 is 14 residues long. The CDR3 loop reads CASSSRGSDSPLHF. As DNA, the CDR3 is TGTGCCAGCAGCTCCAGGGGGTCTGATTCACCCCTCCACTTT. Based on the CDR3 plus reference TRBV9 and TRBJ1-6, the full variable domain is DSGVTQTPKHLITATGQRVTLRCSPRSGDLSVYWYQQSLDQGLQFLIQYYNGEERAKGNILERFSAQQFPDLHSELNLSSLELGDSALYFCASSSRGSDSPLHFGNGTRLTVT.

This sequence joins TRBV6-4 and TRBJ1-1; D not resolved. Trimming stripped 4 bases from V and 0 bases from J, with 15 bases between. The germline V gene encodes CDR1 MRHNA and CDR2 SNTAGT. This CDR3 contains 16 residues. The DNA for the CDR3 is TGTGCCAGCAGTGGGGCAGGTGATCAGATGAACACTGAAGCTTTCTTT. This translates into CASSGAGDQMNTEAFF.

The chain joins TRBV6-5 to TRBJ1-2; 7 bases agree with TRBD1. Germline V gene sequence: CDR1 MNHEY, CDR2 SVGAGI. V was clipped by 5 bases and J by 4 bases; unmatched bases: 7. The CDR3 spans 14 residues. The CDR3 protein is CASSATGTAYGYTF. CDR3 bases: TGTGCCAGCAGTGCCACCGGGACAGCCTATGGCTACACCTTC.

This sequence joins TRBV19 and TRBJ1-1, with 7 positions matching TRBD1. Germline V CDR1 and CDR2: LNHDA, SQIVND (reference sequence). The CDR3 has 17 amino acids. The V segment lost 6 bases and the J segment 2 bases; nucleotides outside the gene matches: 15. The CDR3 loop reads CASRTLSRDSLNTEAFF. The DNA for the CDR3 is TGTGCCAGTAGGACTCTTTCGCGGGACAGCTTAAACACTGAAGCTTTCTTT.

The V and J genes are TRBV5-1 and TRBJ2-1; 9 bases match TRBD1. V trimming: 4 bases; J trimming: 13 bases; junction bases outside the gene matches: 3. The germline V gene has CDR1 SGHRS and CDR2 YFSETQ. The CDR3 loop spans 11 amino acids. DNA of the CDR3: TGCGCCAGCAGCCAACAGGGGGCTCAGTTCTTC. Translation gives CASSQQGAQFF.

This clone was seen a single time. The chain combines TRBV7-2 with TRBJ1-2, with 9 bases fitting TRBD1. Germline trimming cut 5 bases from V and 4 bases from J; bases unmatched to any gene: 8. This CDR3 has 15 amino acids. Germline loops: CDR1 SGHTA, CDR2 FQGNSA. The chain's CDR3 is CASSTGTGKIYGYTF. The CDR3 DNA is TGTGCCAGCAGCACCGGGACAGGGAAAATCTATGGCTACACCTTC.

This rearrangement joins TRBV11-2 to TRBJ1-1; the match to TRBD1 covers 9 bases. V was pared by 7 bases and J by 10 bases, with 10 bases of the junction left unmatched. This CDR3 region has 13 residues. Per the germline V gene, CDR1 is SGHAT and CDR2 is FQNNGV. CDR3 sequence: CASTPFEDRGAFF. The CDR3 DNA follows: TGTGCCAGCACCCCTTTCGAGGACAGGGGAGCTTTCTTT.

V gene TRBV5-1 combines with J gene TRBJ2-7; 8 positions match TRBD1. Germline loops: CDR1 SGHRS, CDR2 YFSETQ. CDR3 length equals 15 residues. V shed 0 bases, J shed 4 bases, and the junction held 6 bases outside the gene matches. CDR3 loop: CASSLETGASYEQYF. The DNA of the CDR3 is TGCGCCAGCAGCTTGGAGACAGGGGCTTCTTACGAGCAGTACTTC.

The V gene is TRBV6-4, the J gene TRBJ2-2, with 7 bases fitting TRBD2. The germline V gene encodes CDR1 MRHNA and CDR2 SNTAGT. V dropped 6 bases and J dropped 0; count of bases not matched to a gene: 1. This CDR3 is built from 14 residues. CDR3 residues: CASRRESNTGELFF. The CDR3 DNA follows: TGTGCCAGCAGGCGGGAGTCGAACACCGGGGAGCTGTTTTTT.